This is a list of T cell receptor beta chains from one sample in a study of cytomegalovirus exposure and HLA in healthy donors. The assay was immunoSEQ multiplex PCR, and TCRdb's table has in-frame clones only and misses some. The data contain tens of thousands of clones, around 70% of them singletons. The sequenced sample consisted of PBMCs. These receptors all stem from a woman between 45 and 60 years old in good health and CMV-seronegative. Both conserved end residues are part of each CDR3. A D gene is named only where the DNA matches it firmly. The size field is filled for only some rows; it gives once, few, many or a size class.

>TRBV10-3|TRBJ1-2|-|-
TGTGCCATCAGCATACAGGGATTAAATGGCTACACCTTC
CAISIQGLNGYTF
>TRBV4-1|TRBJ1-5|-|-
TGCGCCAGCAGCCAAGGCCCGGCTCAGGGAGGTAATCAGCCCCAGCATTTT
CASSQGPAQGGNQPQHF
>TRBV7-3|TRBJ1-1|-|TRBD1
TGTGCCAGCAGCTTAGGACAGGGGTCTAGTGAAGCTTTCTTT
CASSLGQGSSEAFF
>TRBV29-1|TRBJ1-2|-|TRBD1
TGCAGCGTGCGGACAGGGGGCGTCTCTGGCTACACCTTC
CSVRTGGVSGYTF
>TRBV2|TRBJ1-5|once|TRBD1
TGTGCCAGCACCTCGGACAGGGGCGATCAGCCCCAGCATTTT
CASTSDRGDQPQHF
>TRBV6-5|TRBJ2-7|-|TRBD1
TGTGCCAGCTCTCGGACAGGTTGGGATTACGAGCAGTACTTC
CASSRTGWDYEQYF
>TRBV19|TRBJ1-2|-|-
TGTGCCAGTAGTACCTCAGGGAGCTACACCTTC
CASSTSGSYTF
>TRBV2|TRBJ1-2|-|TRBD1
TGTGCCAGCAGCGCCGGACAGGGACCTTACTATGGCTACACCTTC
CASSAGQGPYYGYTF
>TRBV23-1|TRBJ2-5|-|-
TGCGCCAGCAGTCAATCGTACGACAGAGCCATGGAGACCCAGTACTTC
CASSQSYDRAMETQYF
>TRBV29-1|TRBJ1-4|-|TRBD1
TGCAGCGTTCTAGGACAGGGAAATGAAAAACTGTTTTTT
CSVLGQGNEKLFF
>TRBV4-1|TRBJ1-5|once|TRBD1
TGCGCCAGCAGCCAACGACAGGGTGATCAGCCCCAGCATTTT
CASSQRQGDQPQHF
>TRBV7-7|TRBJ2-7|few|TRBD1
TGTGCCAGCAGCTTAGGGGGAGCGCCAGGGGGCTCCTACGAGCAGTACTTC
CASSLGGAPGGSYEQYF
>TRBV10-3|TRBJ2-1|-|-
TGTGCCATCAGCCATTCAGGACTGGATGAGCAGTTCTTC
CAISHSGLDEQFF
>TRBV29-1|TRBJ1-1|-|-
TGCAGCGTTGAGGGGCAGGGAATTACGAACACTGAAGCTTTCTTT
CSVEGQGITNTEAFF
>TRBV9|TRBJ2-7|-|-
TGTGCCAGCAGCGTAATAGCGGTTCGAGGCGAGCAGTACTTC
CASSVIAVRGEQYF
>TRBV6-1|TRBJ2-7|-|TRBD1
TGTGCCAGCAGTGAAAGGGACAGTAGCTCCTACGAGCAGTACTTC
CASSERDSSSYEQYF
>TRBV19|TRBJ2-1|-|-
TGTGCCACCTGGGGGGAGTATGAGCAGTTCTTC
CATWGEYEQFF
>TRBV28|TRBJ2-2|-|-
TGTGCCGGCAATAGGGGCGGCACCGGGGAGCTGTTTTTT
CAGNRGGTGELFF
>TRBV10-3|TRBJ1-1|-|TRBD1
TGTGCCATCAGTAAGGACAGGGGGACTGAAGCTTTCTTT
CAISKDRGTEAFF
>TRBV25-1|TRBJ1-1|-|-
TGTGCCAGCAGTGAATTGTTGGCGGCGCAAGCTTTCTTT
CASSELLAAQAFF
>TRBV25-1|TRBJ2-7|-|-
TGTGCCAGCAGTGTCGGGAGCAGCTACGAGCAGTACTTC
CASSVGSSYEQYF
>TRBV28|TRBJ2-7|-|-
TGTGCCAGCAGCCTATCTCAGGACAACGAGCAGTACTTC
CASSLSQDNEQYF
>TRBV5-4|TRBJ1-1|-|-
TGTGCCAGCAGCCCCCCCCTAAGGACAGCGGCGAACACTGAAGCTTTCTTT
CASSPPLRTAANTEAFF
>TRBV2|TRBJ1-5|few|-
TGTGCCAGCAGGGGCGGGCAGGGGCAGCCCCAGCATTTT
CASRGGQGQPQHF
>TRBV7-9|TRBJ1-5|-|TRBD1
TGTGCCAGCAGCGCCACAGGGGGCACTCAGCCCCAGCATTTT
CASSATGGTQPQHF
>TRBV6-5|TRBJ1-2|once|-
TGTGCCAGCAGTCCAGTCCCGGACAGTTCGGGCTACACCTTC
CASSPVPDSSGYTF
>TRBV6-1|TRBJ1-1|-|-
TGTGCCAGCAGTCTAAAGACAGCGCTGTCTGAAGCTTTCTTT
CASSLKTALSEAFF
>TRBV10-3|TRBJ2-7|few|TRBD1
TGTGCCATCAGACCCGGACAGGGTAGGAGCGAGCAGTACTTC
CAIRPGQGRSEQYF
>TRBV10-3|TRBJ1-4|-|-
TGTGCCATCAGTGATCGGGGGGGTAATGAAAAACTGTTTTTT
CAISDRGGNEKLFF
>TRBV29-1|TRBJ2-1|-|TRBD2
TGCAGCGTTGGGGGCGGGAGTAAGAATGAGCAGTTCTTC
CSVGGGSKNEQFF
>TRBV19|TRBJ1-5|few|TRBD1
TGTGCCAGCGCTGGGACAGGCAATCAGCCCCAGCATTTT
CASAGTGNQPQHF
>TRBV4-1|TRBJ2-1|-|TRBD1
TGCGCCAGCAGCCCGGACAGGGGGCTTTACAATGAGCAGTTCTTC
CASSPDRGLYNEQFF
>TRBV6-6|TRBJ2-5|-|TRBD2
TGTGCCAGCAGTTACTCGAGCCTAGCGGGGGAGACCCAGTACTTC
CASSYSSLAGETQYF
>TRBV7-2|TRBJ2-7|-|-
TGTGCCAGCAGCTTACAAGGGGTCCCCCCCTACGAGCAGTACTTC
CASSLQGVPPYEQYF
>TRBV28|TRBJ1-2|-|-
TGTGCCAGCGCCGCCGGCTATGGCTACACCTTC
CASAAGYGYTF
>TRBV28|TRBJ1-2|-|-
TGTGCCAGCAGCAGGGAAGATCATGGCTACACCTTC
CASSREDHGYTF
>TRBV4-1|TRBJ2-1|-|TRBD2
TGCGCCAGCAGCCAGGGACTAGCGGGACGGTACAATGAGCAGTTCTTC
CASSQGLAGRYNEQFF
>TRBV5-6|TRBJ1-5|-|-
TGTGCCAGCAGCTTACAAAATCAGCCCCAGCATTTT
CASSLQNQPQHF
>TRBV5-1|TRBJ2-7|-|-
TGCGCCACCTCTCCCGAGGTAGCCTACGAGCAGTACTTC
CATSPEVAYEQYF
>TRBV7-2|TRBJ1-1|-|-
TGTGCCAGCAGCTTAGGGGTGGGGCGAACTGAAGCTTTCTTT
CASSLGVGRTEAFF
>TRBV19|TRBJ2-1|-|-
TGTGCCAGTAGTCTGGGCTATCTCCCTGAGCAGTTCTTC
CASSLGYLPEQFF
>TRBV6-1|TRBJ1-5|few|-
TGTGCCAGCAGCCAGGGGAGACAACCCAATCAGCCCCAGCATTTT
CASSQGRQPNQPQHF
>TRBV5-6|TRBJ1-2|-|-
TGTGCCAGCAGCTTGGTTGGGGCTCAAAGAGGCTACACCTTC
CASSLVGAQRGYTF
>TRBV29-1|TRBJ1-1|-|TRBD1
TGCAGCGTCCACACAGGGGACACTGAAGCTTTCTTT
CSVHTGDTEAFF
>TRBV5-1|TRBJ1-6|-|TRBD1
TGCGCCAGCAGCAAAACAGGGGACGCGGGCCCACCCCTCCACTTT
CASSKTGDAGPPLHF
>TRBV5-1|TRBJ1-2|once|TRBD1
TGCGCCAGCAGCCGGGACAGTGAGTATGGCTACACCTTC
CASSRDSEYGYTF
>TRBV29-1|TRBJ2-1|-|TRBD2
TGCAGCGCAGAACGGTTCCAGCGGGGATACAATGAGCAGTTCTTC
CSAERFQRGYNEQFF
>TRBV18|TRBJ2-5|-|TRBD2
TGTGCCAGCTCACCGGGGGGGAATCAAGAGACCCAGTACTTC
CASSPGGNQETQYF
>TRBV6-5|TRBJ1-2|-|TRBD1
TGTGCCAGCAGTTACTCAGGGGGCAACTATGGCTACACCTTC
CASSYSGGNYGYTF
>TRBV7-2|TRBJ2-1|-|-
TGTGCCAGCAGCTTAGGAGGCCTGCATAACAATGAGCAGTTCTTC
CASSLGGLHNNEQFF
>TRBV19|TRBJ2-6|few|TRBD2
TGTGCCAGTAGTCCCCTGCGGGGGGACTTCCTCTCTGGGGCCAACGTCCTGACTTTC
CASSPLRGDFLSGANVLTF
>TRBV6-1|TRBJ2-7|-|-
TGTGCGGTGGCTGGTGTCGGGGACGAGCAGTACTTC
CAVAGVGDEQYF
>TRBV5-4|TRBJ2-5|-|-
TGTGCTATAGGGGGAGTCCAAGAGACCCAGTACTTC
CAIGGVQETQYF
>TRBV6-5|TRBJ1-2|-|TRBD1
TGTGCCAGTGGACAGGGCTATGGCTACACCTTC
CASGQGYGYTF
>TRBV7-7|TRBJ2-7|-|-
TGTGCCAGCAGCTTAGACAGTGGAAACTACGAGCAGTACTTC
CASSLDSGNYEQYF